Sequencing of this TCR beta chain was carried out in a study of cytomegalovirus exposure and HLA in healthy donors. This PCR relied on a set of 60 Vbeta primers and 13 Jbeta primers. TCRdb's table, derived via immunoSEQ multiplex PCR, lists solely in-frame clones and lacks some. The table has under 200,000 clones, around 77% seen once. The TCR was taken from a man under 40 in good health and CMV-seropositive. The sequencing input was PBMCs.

The DNA for the CDR3 is TGTGCCACCAGCAGAAGACAGGGAACCGGGGAGCTGTTTTTT. Translating it yields CATSRRQGTGELFF. The chain employs TRBV15 and TRBJ2-2; 7 positions match TRBD1. Unmatched junction bases numbered 2, after V lost 2 bases and J lost 5 bases. The CDR3 covers 14 residues. CDR1 is LNHNV and CDR2 is YYDKDF in the germline V gene (reference sequence). Full variable domain (outside the CDR3, taken from reference TRBV15 and TRBJ2-2): DAMVIQNPRYQVTQFGKPVTLSCSQTLNHNVMYWYQQKSSQAPKLLFHYYDKDFNNEADTPDNFQSRRPNTSFCFLDIRSPGLGDTAMYLCATSRRQGTGELFFGEGSRLTVL.